This T cell receptor (beta chain) was identified in a study of CXCR3-negative and CXCR3-positive naive CD8 T cells. 5' RACE that incorporated UMI labels was used to prepare the TRB cDNA libraries. For each CDR3 protein, TCRdb gives one entry from its re-call of the 5' RACE reads, without DNA. The table for this sample gives about 90,000 distinct CDR3 sequences. The sample consisted of naive CXCR3- CD8+ T cells from blood. Subset specified: CD45RO-CCR7+CD27+CD95- naive CD8+ T cells lacking CXCR3 (TNR3-). This TCR came from a human donor in good health. Some clones in this sample may be carry-over from other donors' samples.

The CDR3 here is CASSFVVSGFNTGELFF. The V gene is TRBV12-3 or TRBV12-4, the J gene TRBJ2-2; TCRdb gives TRBD2 as the D gene, but with no DNA this cannot be confirmed. CDR3 length: 17 residues.